A single sample is the source of the 8 T cell receptor beta chains below, sequenced in a study of CD8 T cells in Susac syndrome. cDNA came from about 0.46 to 1 ug RNA primed by random hexamers. TCRdb recomputed calls from the immunoSEQ multiplex PCR reads with MiXCR, one row per CDR3 protein. The data show over 150,000 distinct CDR3 sequences, roughly 94% seen once. Specimen: CD4+ T cells from PBMCs. These receptor sequences come from a human donor with Susac syndrome.

The rearrangement uses TRBV29-1 and TRBJ1-2, with D possibly TRBD1 on 6 matching bases. The CDR3 has 15 residues. Germline CDR1 is SQVTM and CDR2 is ANQGSEA. V was clipped by 7 bases and J by 0 bases, with 18 bases between them. CDR3 region: CSAGAGSSPNYGYTF. The CDR3 DNA reads TGCAGCGCGGGGGCAGGGTCCAGCCCTAACTATGGCTACACCTTC.

CDR3 sequence (DNA): TGTGCCAGCAGTGAGTTGGGAGGGGATCAGCCCCAGCATTTT. Amino acids: CASSELGGDQPQHF. The V call is TRBV25-1, the J call TRBJ1-5; TRBD1 is a possible D gene (5 bases). The CDR3 sequence is 14 residues long. Trimming cost V 3 bases and J 5 bases, with 11 bases left between them. Germline-derived CDR1 and CDR2 are MGHDK and SYGVNS.

This chain uses TRBV2 with TRBJ2-1; D is ambiguous. Trimming removed 2 bases at V and 8 bases at J, with 10 bases between. There are 13 residues in the CDR3. The germline gives CDR1 SNHLY, CDR2 FYNNEI. The CDR3 protein is CASSELVVDEQFF. The CDR3 region has the DNA TGTGCCAGCAGTGAACTAGTAGTCGATGAGCAGTTCTTC.

V and J are TRBV13 and TRBJ1-6; D gene ambiguous. This CDR3 has 13 residues. From germline, CDR1 is PRHDT and CDR2 FYEKMQ (reference sequence). The V end lost 4 bases, the J end lost 7 bases, and 8 bases lay between the germline ends. The chain's CDR3 is CASSSASNSPLHF. CDR3 coding DNA: TGTGCCAGCAGCTCCGCTTCGAATTCACCCCTCCACTTT.

This rearrangement joins TRBV20-1 to TRBJ1-2, with a weak D call TRBD1 (6 bases). The germline V gene has CDR1 DFQATT and CDR2 SNEGSKA (reference sequence). V lost 1 base and J lost 1, with 16 bases in between. The CDR3 has 16 amino acids. CDR3 amino acids: CSARVRSTGSNYGYTF. The CDR3 region has the DNA TGCAGTGCTAGAGTCAGATCGACAGGCAGTAACTATGGCTACACCTTC.

The CDR3 is CASSSTHPAQPQHF. The DNA for the CDR3 is TGTGCCAGCAGCTCAACCCACCCAGCTCAGCCCCAGCATTTT. This chain links TRBV7-2 with TRBJ1-5; no definite D call. Between the trimmed V and J ends, which lost 4 bases and 6 bases, there was a span of 13 bases. The CDR3 is 14 residues long. Germline lookup yields CDR1 SGHTA and CDR2 FQGNSA.

The chain links TRBV20-1 to TRBJ1-3, with 9 bases matching TRBD1. The ends lost 5 bases at V and 6 bases at J; junction bases unmatched: 5. CDR3 length: 13 residues. CDR1 and CDR2 from the germline V gene are DFQATT and SNEGSKA (reference sequence). CDR3 coding DNA: TGCAGTGCTGGGACAGGGATTTTAAACACCATATATTTT. The encoded protein is CSAGTGILNTIYF.

The chain employs TRBV28 and TRBJ1-2; TRBD1 is a possible D gene (5 bases). The germline CDR1 and CDR2 sequences are MDHEN and SYDVKM. Trimming stripped 7 bases from V and 2 bases from J, with 17 bases between. The CDR3 spans 15 residues. CDR3 bases: TGTGCCAGCACGCAGCAGGGATATATCAACTATGGCTACACCTTC. Translated: CASTQQGYINYGYTF.